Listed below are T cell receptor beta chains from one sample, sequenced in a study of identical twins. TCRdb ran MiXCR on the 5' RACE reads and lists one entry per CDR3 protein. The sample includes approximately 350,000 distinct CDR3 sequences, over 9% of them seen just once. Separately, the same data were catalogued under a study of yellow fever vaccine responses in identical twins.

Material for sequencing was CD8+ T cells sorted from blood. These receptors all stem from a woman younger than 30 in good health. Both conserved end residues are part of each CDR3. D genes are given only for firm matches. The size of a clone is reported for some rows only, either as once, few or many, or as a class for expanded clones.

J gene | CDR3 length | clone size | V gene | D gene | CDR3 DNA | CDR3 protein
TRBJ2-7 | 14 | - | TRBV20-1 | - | TGCAGTGCTAGACAGAAGGACGCCCCCTACGAGCAGTACTTC | CSARQKDAPYEQYF
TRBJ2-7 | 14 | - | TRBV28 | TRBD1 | TGTGCCAGCAGTCGACAGGGGGTTCCCTACGAGCAGTACTTC | CASSRQGVPYEQYF
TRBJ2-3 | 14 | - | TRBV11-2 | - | TGTGCCAGCAGCTTAGCCAACCATGGAGATACGCAGTATTTT | CASSLANHGDTQYF
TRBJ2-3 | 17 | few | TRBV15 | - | TGTGCCACCTCCCGGGACCACGTAATTGGCAGCACAGATACGCAGTATTTT | CATSRDHVIGSTDTQYF
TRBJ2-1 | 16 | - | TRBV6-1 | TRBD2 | TGTGCCAGCCGACCTCGGACTAGCGGCTCCTACAATGAGCAGTTCTTC | CASRPRTSGSYNEQFF
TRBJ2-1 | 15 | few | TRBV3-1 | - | TGTGCCAGCAGCCCGGGACATAGCTCCTACAATGAGCAGTTCTTC | CASSPGHSSYNEQFF
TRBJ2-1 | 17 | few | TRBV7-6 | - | TGTGCCAGCAGCCTACCCTTGGGGGCGGGAGCGTCAAATGAGCAGTTCTTC | CASSLPLGAGASNEQFF
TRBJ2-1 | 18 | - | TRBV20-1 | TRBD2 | TGCAGTGCTAGAGATTATCCTAGCGGGGGGCCCCGCCGGAATGAGCAGTTCTTC | CSARDYPSGGPRRNEQFF
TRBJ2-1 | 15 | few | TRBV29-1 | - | TGCAGCGTATACCTGCTAGAAGGACCTTTGAATGAGCAGTTCTTC | CSVYLLEGPLNEQFF
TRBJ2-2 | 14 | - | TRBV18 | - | TGTGCCAGCTCGCCAGTTTCTTACACCGGGGAGCTGTTTTTT | CASSPVSYTGELFF
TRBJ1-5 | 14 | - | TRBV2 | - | TGTGCCAGCAGTGGAAACAGGGATCATCAGCCCCAGCATTTT | CASSGNRDHQPQHF
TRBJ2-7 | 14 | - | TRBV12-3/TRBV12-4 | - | TGTGCCAGCAGCCCGGGGGACACCAGCTACGAGCAGTACTTC | CASSPGDTSYEQYF
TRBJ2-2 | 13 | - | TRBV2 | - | TGTGCCAGCCTTACAGGGTTTCCCGGGGAGCTGTTTTTT | CASLTGFPGELFF
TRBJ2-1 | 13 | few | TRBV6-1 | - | TGTGCCAGCAGTGTGGTAAGGACCTTGGAGCAGTTCTTC | CASSVVRTLEQFF
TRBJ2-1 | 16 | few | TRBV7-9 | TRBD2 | TGTGCCAGCAGCACACTAGCGGGAGTTTCCTACAATGAGCAGTTCTTC | CASSTLAGVSYNEQFF
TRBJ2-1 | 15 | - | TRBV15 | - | TGTGCCACCAGCAGAGGTAGTGTGGCCCACAATGAGCAGTTCTTC | CATSRGSVAHNEQFF
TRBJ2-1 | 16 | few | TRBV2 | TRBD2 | TGTGCCAGCAGGGACCCTAGCGGGGGGGCGCGCTATGAGCAGTTCTTC | CASRDPSGGARYEQFF
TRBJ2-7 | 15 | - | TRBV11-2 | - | TGTGCCAGCAGCTTAGATCCGGTCAGCTCCTACGAGCAGTACTTC | CASSLDPVSSYEQYF
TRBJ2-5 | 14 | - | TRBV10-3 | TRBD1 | TGTGCCATCAGTGCCCGAGGGGGCCAGGAGACCCAGTACTTC | CAISARGGQETQYF
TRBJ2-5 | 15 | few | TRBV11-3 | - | TGTGCCAGCAGCTTGGACAGTGAACCCCAAGAGACCCAGTACTTC | CASSLDSEPQETQYF
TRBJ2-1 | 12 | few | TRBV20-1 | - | TGCAGTGCTAGTGCTGTGTACAATGAGCAGTTCTTC | CSASAVYNEQFF
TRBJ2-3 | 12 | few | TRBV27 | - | TGTGCCACTGGACTGCTGACAGAGGCGCAGTATTTT | CATGLLTEAQYF
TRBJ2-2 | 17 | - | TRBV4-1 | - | TGCGCCAGCAGCCTAGCCATAGTTAGGCCCGGAGATGGGGAGCTGTTTTTT | CASSLAIVRPGDGELFF
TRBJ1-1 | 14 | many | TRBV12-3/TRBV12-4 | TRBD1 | TGTGCCAGCAGTGCAGGGGGACTGAACACTGAAGCTTTCTTT | CASSAGGLNTEAFF
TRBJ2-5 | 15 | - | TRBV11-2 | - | TGTGCCAGCAGCTTAGGTTTTCGATTACAAGAGACCCAGTACTTC | CASSLGFRLQETQYF
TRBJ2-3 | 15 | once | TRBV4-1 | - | TGCGCCAGCAGCCAAGATAGAGTCAGCATAGATACGCAGTATTTT | CASSQDRVSIDTQYF
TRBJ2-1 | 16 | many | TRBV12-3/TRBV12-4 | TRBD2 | TGTGCCAGCAGTTTAACTAGCGGGGACCTGTACAATGAGCAGTTCTTC | CASSLTSGDLYNEQFF
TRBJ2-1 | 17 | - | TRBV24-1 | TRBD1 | TGTGCCACCAGTGACCCGGACAGGGGGTCGTCCTACAATGAGCAGTTCTTC | CATSDPDRGSSYNEQFF
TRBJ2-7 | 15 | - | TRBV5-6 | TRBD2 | TGTGCCAGCAGCTTCAGCGGGGGGTCGGACTACGAGCAGTACTTC | CASSFSGGSDYEQYF
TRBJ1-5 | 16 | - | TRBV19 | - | TGTGCCAGTAGTATAGATTCGGGGCTTCCCAATCAGCCCCAGCATTTT | CASSIDSGLPNQPQHF
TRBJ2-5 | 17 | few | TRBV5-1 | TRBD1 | TGCGCCAGCAGCCCAATCACCTTCGACAGGGCCCAAGAGACCCAGTACTTC | CASSPITFDRAQETQYF
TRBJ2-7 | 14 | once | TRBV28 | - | TGTGCCAGCAGTCCACAGGGACGGACCTACGAGCAGTACTTC | CASSPQGRTYEQYF
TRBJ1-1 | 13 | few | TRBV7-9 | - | TGTGCCAGCAAGCAGGGGCCGAACACTGAAGCTTTCTTT | CASKQGPNTEAFF
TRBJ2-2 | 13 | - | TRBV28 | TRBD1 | TGTGCCAGCAGTTTGGACAGGGCCGGGGAGCTGTTTTTT | CASSLDRAGELFF
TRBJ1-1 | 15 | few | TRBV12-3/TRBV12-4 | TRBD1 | TGTGCCAGCACCTTTCGTGGACAGGGCGGGACTGAAGCTTTCTTT | CASTFRGQGGTEAFF
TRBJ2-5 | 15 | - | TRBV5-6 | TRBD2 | TGTGCCAGCAGTGAGGGGACTAGCGGTCAAGAGACCCAGTACTTC | CASSEGTSGQETQYF
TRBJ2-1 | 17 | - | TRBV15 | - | TGTGCCACCAGCAGAGACCTTGTTCCGGGACTTTACAATGAGCAGTTCTTC | CATSRDLVPGLYNEQFF
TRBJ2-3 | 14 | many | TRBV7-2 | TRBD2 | TGTGCCAGCAGCCAACTACAAGCGGGGAATACGCAGTATTTT | CASSQLQAGNTQYF
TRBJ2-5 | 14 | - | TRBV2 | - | TGTGCCAGCCCAGGCTTCACAGGGCAAGAGACCCAGTACTTC | CASPGFTGQETQYF
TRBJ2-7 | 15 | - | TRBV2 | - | TGTGCCAGCAGTGAATGGCGGGATTTCTCCTACGAGCAGTACTTC | CASSEWRDFSYEQYF
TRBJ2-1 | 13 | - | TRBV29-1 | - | TGCAGCGTTGTTCTTAGCTCCTACAATGAGCAGTTCTTC | CSVVLSSYNEQFF
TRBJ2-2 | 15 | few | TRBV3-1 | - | TGTGCCAGCAGTACCGGACAAACGCACACCGGGGAGCTGTTTTTT | CASSTGQTHTGELFF
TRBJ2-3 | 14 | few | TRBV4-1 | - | TGCGCCAGCAGCCAACTGGCAGGGACAGATACGCAGTATTTT | CASSQLAGTDTQYF
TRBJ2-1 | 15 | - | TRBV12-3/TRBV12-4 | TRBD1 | TGTGCCAGCAGCGGCCGAGGACAGGGGATCGATGAGCAGTTCTTC | CASSGRGQGIDEQFF
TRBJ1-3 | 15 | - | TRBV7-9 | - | TGTGCCAGCAGCTTAGTTAAAGCTTCTGGAAACACCATATATTTT | CASSLVKASGNTIYF
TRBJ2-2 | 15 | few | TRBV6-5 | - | TGTGCCAGCAGTTACTCGCGGCAGGGGACCGGGGAGCTGTTTTTT | CASSYSRQGTGELFF
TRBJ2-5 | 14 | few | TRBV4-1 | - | TGCGCCAGCAGCCAAGAGCGAGAGGGGGAGACCCAGTACTTC | CASSQEREGETQYF